The subject of this entry is one TCR beta chain. This specimen comes from a study of Tregs in tolerant kidney transplant recipients. The repertoire was sequenced with immunoSEQ multiplex PCR; TCRdb's copy has only in-frame clones and lacks some. The sample yields over 85,000 clones, approximately 94% seen once. Trimming left V 0 bases short and J 1 base short, with 12 bases between. Germline V gives CDR1 SEHNR, CDR2 FQNEAQ (reference sequence). The CDR3 has 17 amino acids. The TCR originated in a human donor who received a combined kidney and bone marrow transplant. This chain joins TRBV7-9 and TRBJ2-2; possible D gene TRBD1, 6 bases. Here the sequenced sample was CD4+ T cells from blood, taken before the transplant. In DNA, the CDR3 is TGTGCCAGCAGCTTAGCGTTCCAGGGGATGAACACCGGGGAGCTGTTTTTT. Translated: CASSLAFQGMNTGELFF.